This is a list of T cell receptor beta chains from one sample in a study of glioma-infiltrating T cells after dendritic cell vaccination. Sequenced by immunoSEQ multiplex PCR; TCRdb stores in-frame clones only, minus some. The sample carries over 80,000 clones, about 90% recorded once. The source material was blood, sampled before dendritic cell vaccination. The origin of the receptors is a human donor with glioblastoma. Both conserved end residues are part of each CDR3. The order of the fields is J gene, clone size, V gene, D gene, CDR3 DNA, CDR3 protein. D genes are given only for firm matches. Clone size is not always given. Where it is, it says once, few, many or a class for expanded clones.

TRBJ2-3	NA	TRBV18	NA	TGTGCCAGCTCGCCCGGGCGGGTTGTCCGGCGGACAGATACGCAGTATTTT	CASSPGRVVRRTDTQYF
TRBJ1-2	NA	TRBV6-1	TRBD1	TGTGCCAGCAGGACAGGGGGCTATGGCTACACCTTC	CASRTGGYGYTF
TRBJ1-5	NA	TRBV30	TRBD1	TGTGCCTGGAGCACAGGGGGCTGGCAGCCCCAGCATTTT	CAWSTGGWQPQHF
TRBJ2-3	few	TRBV7-2	NA	TGTGCCAGCAGCTCAGGAGGGGATACGCAGTATTTT	CASSSGGDTQYF
TRBJ2-7	NA	TRBV27	TRBD2	TGTGCCAGCAGTCCCTCGACTAGCGGGAGGGCCTCCTACGAGCAGTACTTC	CASSPSTSGRASYEQYF
TRBJ1-1	once	TRBV7-2	NA	TGTGCCAGCAGCTCGGGGGTGGCCACTGAAGCTTTCTTT	CASSSGVATEAFF
TRBJ1-5	NA	TRBV2	NA	TGTGCCAGCAGTACGGGCAGGGGCAATCAGCCCCAGCATTTT	CASSTGRGNQPQHF
TRBJ1-1	NA	TRBV29-1	TRBD1	TGCAGCGTTGAGATCGAACAGGGGGATACTGAAGCTTTCTTT	CSVEIEQGDTEAFF
TRBJ2-3	few	TRBV9	NA	TGTGCCAGCAGCGTAGCAGGGCAGACCACAGATACGCAGTATTTT	CASSVAGQTTDTQYF
TRBJ2-1	NA	TRBV19	NA	TGTGCCAGTAGTATCGGGCAGGGGACGTACAATGAGCAGTTCTTC	CASSIGQGTYNEQFF
TRBJ2-7	NA	TRBV11-2	TRBD2	TGTGCCAGCAGCCCACCGATCCCGGGACTAGCGGGCGAGCAGTACTTC	CASSPPIPGLAGEQYF
TRBJ1-6	NA	TRBV9	TRBD1	TGTGCCAGCAGCCTTGGGGACAGTATGGGAAATTCACCCCTCCACTTT	CASSLGDSMGNSPLHF
TRBJ1-1	once	TRBV27	NA	TGTGCCAGCAGTTTCAGGGTTGGTGAAGCTTTCTTT	CASSFRVGEAFF
TRBJ1-1	NA	TRBV28	NA	TGTGCCAGCAGCGTCCTTGGACAGACGGACACTGAAGCTTTCTTT	CASSVLGQTDTEAFF
TRBJ1-1	NA	TRBV29-1	TRBD1	TGCAGCGTTGAGGACAGGGGCGCTGAAGCTTTCTTT	CSVEDRGAEAFF
TRBJ2-7	NA	TRBV5-1	NA	TGCGCCAGCAGGCGGACTTCGGTCGACGAGCAGTACTTC	CASRRTSVDEQYF
TRBJ2-1	NA	TRBV5-1	TRBD2	TGCGCCAGCAGCCAGACTAGCGGGAGGACTAATGAGCAGTTCTTC	CASSQTSGRTNEQFF
TRBJ2-3	NA	TRBV19	NA	TGTGCCAGTAGTATAGCCGGACAGAGCACAGATACGCAGTATTTT	CASSIAGQSTDTQYF
TRBJ1-6	NA	TRBV19	NA	TGTGCCAGTAGTGTCCGGGTTCCTGTGGCACCCCTCCACTTT	CASSVRVPVAPLHF
TRBJ1-5	NA	TRBV6-1	NA	TGTGCCACCCATTTCCGGTCAAGCGGCAATCAGCCCCAGCATTTT	CATHFRSSGNQPQHF
TRBJ2-2	NA	TRBV7-2	NA	TGTGCCAGCAGCTTAGCAGGGGGAACCGGGGAGCTGTTTTTT	CASSLAGGTGELFF
TRBJ1-2	NA	TRBV2	NA	TGTGCCAGCAGAGGGACACGTTTGTACTATGGCTACACCTTC	CASRGTRLYYGYTF
TRBJ2-3	NA	TRBV7-9	NA	TGTGCCAGCAGCAGGACTACCCGTTACACAGATACGCAGTATTTT	CASSRTTRYTDTQYF
TRBJ1-1	once	TRBV29-1	NA	TGCAGCGCCCGGATGACAGAGGCGAACACTGAAGCTTTCTTT	CSARMTEANTEAFF
TRBJ1-1	NA	TRBV19	TRBD1	TGTGCCAGTCGGACAGGGGTTTGGGTGGCTGAAGCTTTCTTT	CASRTGVWVAEAFF
TRBJ1-2	NA	TRBV5-4	TRBD1	TGTGCCAGCAGCCGTCGGGACAGAAACAACTATGGCTACACCTTC	CASSRRDRNNYGYTF
TRBJ1-1	NA	TRBV18	NA	TGTGCCAGCTCACCTAACAGCAGGATTTGGAACACTGAAGCTTTCTTT	CASSPNSRIWNTEAFF
TRBJ2-1	NA	TRBV30	NA	TGTGCCAGGGGGTTAGGGGGGGCCGGGAAGGATGAGCAGTTCTTC	CARGLGGAGKDEQFF
TRBJ2-6	NA	TRBV6-1	NA	TGTGCCAGCAGTGAGAGAAGCTCTGGGGCCAACGTCCTGACTTTC	CASSERSSGANVLTF
TRBJ2-7	NA	TRBV11-2	TRBD1	TGTGCCAGCAGCCTTGGGACAGGGGGGATCGAGCAGTACTTC	CASSLGTGGIEQYF
TRBJ2-7	NA	TRBV5-1	TRBD1	TGCGCCAGCAGCTTGGAGTTGCGACAGGGCAAGCAGTACTTC	CASSLELRQGKQYF
TRBJ1-1	NA	TRBV18	TRBD1	TGTGCCAGCTCACCACCGGGACAGCCCTGGGGGGAAGCTTTCTTT	CASSPPGQPWGEAFF
TRBJ2-1	few	TRBV2	TRBD1	TGTGCCAGCAGTCGGAGTCAGGGGGCTTCCTACAATGAGCAGTTCTTC	CASSRSQGASYNEQFF
TRBJ2-7	few	TRBV9	TRBD2	TGTGCCAGCAGCGCCGGACTAGCGGGGGATTCCTACGAGCAGTACTTC	CASSAGLAGDSYEQYF
TRBJ1-1	NA	TRBV9	NA	TGTGCCAGCAGCGTAGCTTCAGACACCCACGGAGCTTTCTTT	CASSVASDTHGAFF
TRBJ1-1	once	TRBV30	NA	TGTGCCTGGAGTGTATTCGGGAAGGGTCTGAACACTGAAGCTTTCTTT	CAWSVFGKGLNTEAFF
TRBJ1-3	NA	TRBV7-8	TRBD1	TGTGCCAGCAGCCTGACAGGGGTTGGAAACACCATATATTTT	CASSLTGVGNTIYF
TRBJ1-1	NA	TRBV13	NA	TGTGCCAGCAGCTTACAGATGAACACTGAAGCTTTCTTT	CASSLQMNTEAFF
TRBJ1-2	NA	TRBV10-1	NA	TGCGCCAGCAGTGAATTCCAGAACTATGGCTACACCTTC	CASSEFQNYGYTF
TRBJ2-7	once	TRBV10-1	TRBD1	TGCGCCGGCACAGGACAGGGGACCTCCTACGAGCAGTACTTC	CAGTGQGTSYEQYF
TRBJ2-1	once	TRBV2	NA	TGTGCCAGCAGTGTTCGTGGGGGCGTAGGCTTTGAGCAGTTCTTC	CASSVRGGVGFEQFF
TRBJ1-4	NA	TRBV5-1	NA	TGCGCCAGCAGCTTTGACAGCCCTGCAACTAATGAAAAACTGTTTTTT	CASSFDSPATNEKLFF
TRBJ2-2	NA	TRBV5-1	NA	TGCGCCAGCAGCTTGGCCGAGTGGGCCGCCGGGGAGCTGTTTTTT	CASSLAEWAAGELFF
TRBJ1-2	NA	TRBV5-4	NA	TGTGCCAGCAGCTTGGGCAGGGGCAACTATGGCTACACCTTC	CASSLGRGNYGYTF
TRBJ1-5	NA	TRBV19	NA	TGTGCCAGTAGTATTGGGCAGTATCAGCCCCAGCATTTT	CASSIGQYQPQHF
TRBJ1-2	few	TRBV13	TRBD1	TGTGCCAGCAGCCTGGACAGGAGCTATGGCTACACCTTC	CASSLDRSYGYTF
TRBJ2-2	NA	TRBV5-6	TRBD2	TGTGCCAGCAGCTTCGGGACTAGCGTTATCACCGGGGAGCTGTTTTTT	CASSFGTSVITGELFF
TRBJ2-7	once	TRBV13	NA	TGTGCCAGCAGTCAAGGGGGCTACGAGCAGTACTTC	CASSQGGYEQYF
TRBJ1-2	NA	TRBV2	NA	TGTGCCAGCAAGCTGGGCAGGGACTATGGCTACACCTTC	CASKLGRDYGYTF
TRBJ1-1	NA	TRBV6-6	TRBD1	TGTGCCAGCAGTGCCGGGACAGGATATACTGAAGCTTTCTTT	CASSAGTGYTEAFF
TRBJ1-6	NA	TRBV29-1	TRBD1	TGCAGCGTGCGACAGGGGGCCAATTCACCCCTCCACTTT	CSVRQGANSPLHF
TRBJ2-3	few	TRBV5-4	TRBD2	TGTGCCAGCAGGACTAGCGGGGGGGGAGATACGCAGTATTTT	CASRTSGGGDTQYF